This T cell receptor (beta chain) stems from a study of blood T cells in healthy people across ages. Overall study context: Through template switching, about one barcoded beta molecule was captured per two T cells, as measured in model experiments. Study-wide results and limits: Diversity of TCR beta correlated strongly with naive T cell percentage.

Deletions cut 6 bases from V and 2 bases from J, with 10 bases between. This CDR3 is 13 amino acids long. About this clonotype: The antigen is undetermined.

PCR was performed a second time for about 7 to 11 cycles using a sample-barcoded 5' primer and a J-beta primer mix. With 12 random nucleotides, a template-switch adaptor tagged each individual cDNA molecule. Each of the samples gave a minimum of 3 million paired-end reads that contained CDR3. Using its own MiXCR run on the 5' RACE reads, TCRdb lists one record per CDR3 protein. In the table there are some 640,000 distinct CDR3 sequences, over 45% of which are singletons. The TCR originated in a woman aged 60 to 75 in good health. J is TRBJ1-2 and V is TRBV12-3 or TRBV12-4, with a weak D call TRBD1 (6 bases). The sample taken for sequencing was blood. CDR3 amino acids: CASSIGGNYGYTF. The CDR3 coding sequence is TGTGCCAGCAGCATAGGGGGGAACTATGGCTACACCTTC.